This passage covers 9 T cell receptor beta chains from one sample sequenced in a study of cytomegalovirus exposure and HLA in healthy donors. The PCR contained 60 Vbeta and 13 Jbeta primers. Profiling relied on immunoSEQ multiplex PCR, and the TCRdb table lists in-frame clones only, not all of them. The sample records more than 150,000 clones, 76% being singletons. Sequenced: PBMCs. The origin of the receptors is a woman aged 25 to 39 in good health and CMV-seropositive.

This chain uses TRBV7-9 with TRBJ2-7, with unresolved D. Germline CDR1 is SEHNR and CDR2 is FQNEAQ (reference sequence). The CDR3 is 11 residues long. The V and J ends lost 8 bases and 5 bases respectively, with 10 bases between them. This chain's CDR3 is CASGRNHEQYF. CDR3 coding DNA: TGTGCCAGCGGTAGAAACCACGAGCAGTACTTC.

This chain uses TRBV5-1 with TRBJ2-1; tentatively, D is TRBD1 (6 bases). The CDR3 totals 15 residues. V was shortened by 3 bases and J by 0 bases, with 10 bases between the two germline ends. Germline lookup yields CDR1 SGHRS and CDR2 YFSETQ. The CDR3 reads CASSSGASSYNEQFF. In DNA form, the CDR3 reads TGCGCCAGCAGCTCAGGGGCTAGCTCCTACAATGAGCAGTTCTTC.

The J gene is TRBJ1-6, the V gene TRBV10-1; 12 positions agree with TRBD1. Per germline, CDR1 WNHNN and CDR2 SYGVQD (reference sequence). J lost 9 bases, V lost 6 bases, and 6 bases had no gene match. The CDR3 contains 15 residues. The CDR3 nucleotides read TGCGCCAGCAGGACCTCGGGACAGGGGGCTTCACCCCTCCACTTT. Its protein product is CASRTSGQGASPLHF.

This clone was detected a few times. The chain employs TRBV11-3 and TRBJ1-5; no definite D call. V lost 4 bases to trimming and J lost 2 bases, with 12 bases between them. From germline, CDR1 is SGHNT and CDR2 YENEEA. The CDR3 contains 15 residues. The DNA of the CDR3 is TGTGCCAGCAGCTCGAAGAGGAGGGGCAATCAGCCCCAGCATTTT. It translates to CASSSKRRGNQPQHF.

The chain couples TRBV30 to TRBJ2-7; the match to TRBD1 covers 7 bases. Germline-derived CDR1 and CDR2 are GTSNPN and SVGIG (reference sequence). V was clipped by 2 bases and J by 2 bases; unmatched bases: 3. The CDR3 covers 13 residues. The CDR3 nucleotides read TGTGCCTGGAGTCGGCAGGGGGCCTACGAGCAGTACTTC. This translates into CAWSRQGAYEQYF.

This clone has just a few counts. The J gene is TRBJ2-3, the V gene TRBV7-3, with D unclear. Trimming removed 1 base at V and 0 bases at J, with 8 bases between. CDR3 length: 15 amino acids. The germline V gene has CDR1 SGHTA and CDR2 FQGTGA. CDR3 coding DNA: TGTGCCAGCAGCTTAATGAGAACCAGCACAGATACGCAGTATTTT. Amino acids: CASSLMRTSTDTQYF.

The chain carries TRBV27 and TRBJ2-7, with no clear D. V lost 7 bases and J 7 bases, leaving 5 bases between the germline ends. CDR3 size: 9 residues. Germline values: CDR1 MNHEY, CDR2 SMNVEV (reference sequence). The CDR3 loop reads CASTREQYF. CDR3 nucleotides: TGTGCCAGCACGCGGGAGCAGTACTTC.

The rearrangement uses TRBV27 and TRBJ2-5; 9 bases match TRBD1. V shed 1 base and J 7 bases; nucleotides not matched to a gene: 10. The V gene's germline CDR1 is MNHEY and CDR2 SMNVEV (reference sequence). The CDR3 consists of 16 residues. The DNA of the CDR3 is TGTGCCAGCAGTTTATTGACAGGGGGGATCCCCGGGACCCAGTACTTC. Translating it yields CASSLLTGGIPGTQYF.

In its sample, this clone was seen once. The rearrangement joins TRBV4-3 to TRBJ2-3; D is ambiguous. The CDR3 covers 15 residues. V was pared by 1 base and J by 0 bases, with 8 bases between. Per germline, CDR1 LGHNA and CDR2 YSLEER. CDR3 in amino acids: CASSQGRYSTDTQYF. The CDR3, as DNA: TGCGCCAGCAGCCAAGGCCGGTATAGCACAGATACGCAGTATTTT.